The clone carrying this T cell receptor (beta chain) has a count of ten or more. Its cognate antigen is unknown. The data originate from a study of human T cells and chemical hapten exposure. Across the whole study: Minor pooled library volume differences mainly drove per-sample TCR yield variation. General study findings and limits: Counts of TCRs above 1 in 1000 frequency stayed unchanged with DPC sensitization.

The V and J ends lost 2 bases and 0 bases respectively, with 11 bases between them. Germline values: CDR1 MDHEN, CDR2 SYDVKM. This CDR3 is 16 amino acids long. Individual cDNA molecules each carried unique molecular identifiers attached by the library. The authors' processing: A typical sample had roughly 87,000 TCRs, with roughly 20,000 to 700,000 overall. TCRdb recomputed calls from the RACE reads with MiXCR, one row per CDR3 protein. Clone size and V and J calls follow TCRdb, not the original study. The sample records about 45,000 distinct CDR3 sequences, 3.5% to 5% being singletons. The time point: healthy volunteer bleed at 2 weeks. RNA extraction used unfractionated whole blood as the source of total RNA.

This sequence was found in a human donor in good health. Some clones in this sample may be carry-over from other donors' samples. Sequenced: whole blood. The V call is TRBV28, the J call TRBJ1-3; D is ambiguous. The CDR3 loop is CASSLVGSASGNTIYF. CDR3 DNA sequence: TGTGCCAGCAGTTTAGTGGGGTCCGCCTCTGGAAACACCATATATTTT.